The table lists the clone carrying this T cell receptor (beta chain) with a few counts. Its antigen remains unidentified. The ends were cut back, 3 bases at V and 7 bases at J, with 15 bases in the middle. The CDR3 extends over 14 amino acids. Germline assignment: CDR1 LGHNA and CDR2 YNFKEQ. Each donor gave one heparinised blood draw averaging roughly 120 mL. Stem cell-like memory, regulatory, central memory and naive CD4+ cells were sorted via CD45RO/CCR7/CD25/CD127/CD95/CD27. The entry originates in a study of beta chain features in type 1 diabetes. Study findings and constraints: Across all four CD4+ subsets, people with type 1 diabetes showed modestly shorter TCRB CDR3s.

Expressed TCRB transcripts were sequenced because the isolated RNA had all been reverse transcribed beforehand. Average reads for naive, central memory and regulatory T cell samples were some 3.9 million. Sequencing used immunoSEQ multiplex PCR; TCRdb keeps in-frame clones, though not all of them. This table holds roughly 160,000 clones, roughly 7.1% found once. V is TRBV4-2 and J is TRBJ1-1, with unresolved D. This TCR came from a woman in her thirties or forties with type 1 diabetes. Source material: central memory CD4+ T cells from blood. This chain's CDR3 is CASSQGPLEGEAFF. The CDR3 DNA sequence: TGTGCCAGCAGCCAGGGCCCCCTGGAGGGTGAAGCTTTCTTT.